Listed below are T cell receptor beta chains from one sample, sequenced in a study of circulating and synovial CD4+ cells in juvenile arthritis. The method was immunoSEQ multiplex PCR; TCRdb's version includes in-frame clones alone and lacks a portion of them. The table records about 4,000 clones, roughly four fifths of them present only once. What was sequenced was CD4+ T cells from synovial fluid. These receptors were collected from a human donor with juvenile idiopathic arthritis. The conserved cysteine and the conserved F or W are not part of the CDR3 here.

CDR3 protein,J gene,V gene
ASSLGAGGPVGGELF,TRBJ2-2,TRBV5-4
ASSAERGYTGELF,TRBJ2-2,TRBV25-1
ASSTISGDSSYEQY,TRBJ2-7,TRBV11-2
ASDGGGGTYEQY,TRBJ2-7,TRBV2
ASSEALRGGEQY,TRBJ2-7,TRBV6-1
ASSVGGTGRGGSTDTQY,TRBJ2-3,TRBV9
ASSEALGVGYTDTQY,TRBJ2-3,TRBV6-1
ASSPGQGENEKLF,TRBJ1-4,TRBV18
ASSERLAGTYNEQF,TRBJ2-1,TRBV6-1
ASSIGDRGGFDEQF,TRBJ2-1,TRBV7-8
ASSIEGGRVYEQY,TRBJ2-7,TRBV19
ASSSRGGVGYEQY,TRBJ2-7,TRBV7-2
ASSVGTGFKETQY,TRBJ2-5,TRBV6-1
ASSLVPSGGFSYNEQF,TRBJ2-1,TRBV11-2
ASSWSTQGGQY,TRBJ2-7,TRBV28
ASSEWRGGLIQANYGYT,TRBJ1-2,TRBV6-1
ATTPPRGNEQF,TRBJ2-1,TRBV19
ASSIDRTGGDSPLH,TRBJ1-6,TRBV19
SAPGGHGYT,TRBJ1-2,TRBV20-1
ASSLGTESYEQY,TRBJ2-7,TRBV7-2
ASSKRTSGSSYEQY,TRBJ2-7,TRBV21-1
SVENPGTGYGYT,TRBJ1-2,TRBV29-1
ASSNNRGSNQPQH,TRBJ1-5,TRBV19
ASSRTYNEQF,TRBJ2-1,TRBV27
ASSVGDRTGIYEQY,TRBJ2-7,TRBV9
ASSQGATEAF,TRBJ1-1,TRBV18
ASSLDGLGVDYNEQF,TRBJ2-1,TRBV11-2
ASSRVSSYNEQF,TRBJ2-1,TRBV28
ASSAGTGSINEQF,TRBJ2-1,TRBV9
AWRVGQLNTEAF,TRBJ1-1,TRBV30
ASSLPVGTGGEEQY,TRBJ2-7,TRBV7-9
ASSQGAGGISPLH,TRBJ1-6,TRBV4-2
ASSLFSSGGITDTQY,TRBJ2-3,TRBV28
ASSPGGLYAETQY,TRBJ2-5,TRBV6-5
ASRRTRDSRTGNTEAF,TRBJ1-1,TRBV5-1
ASSQARELF,TRBJ2-2,TRBV11-1
SGEAQETQY,TRBJ2-5,TRBV20-1
ASETGGSGNTIY,TRBJ1-3,TRBV28
AIRQAVGSTDTQY,TRBJ2-3,TRBV10-3
ASSYGGLSNTGELF,TRBJ2-2,TRBV6-5
ASSPGRDYYNEQF,TRBJ2-1,TRBV18